This TCR beta chain was found in a study of OX40 agonist ivuxolimab in advanced cancers. Study context: Aged 23 to 79 with a mean of roughly 63 years, they were around 83% male. General study findings and limits: On average, CD8+ T cells had more expanded clones than CD4+.

Assay: immunoSEQ multiplex PCR; the TCRdb copy retains only in-frame clones and omits some. This sample yields approximately 25,000 clones, of which approximately 86% are seen a single time; around 29% belongs to the top ten. This clone was observed once. The antigen is undetermined. V dropped 0 bases and J dropped 4 bases, with 11 bases sitting between them. This CDR3 spans 15 amino acids. Germline V gene lookup returns CDR1 SGHRS and CDR2 YFSETQ. The sample here was CD4+ or CD8+ T cells sorted from blood, taken in a trial of the OX40 agonist ivuxolimab. The chain is built from TRBV5-1 and TRBJ2-1; perhaps TRBD1 as D (5 bases). The receptor comes from an adult with an advanced solid tumor such as melanoma, head and neck, liver or kidney cancer. The CDR3 protein is CASSLDPGLYNEQFF. For the CDR3, the DNA is TGCGCCAGCAGCTTGGATCCAGGGCTTTACAATGAGCAGTTCTTC.